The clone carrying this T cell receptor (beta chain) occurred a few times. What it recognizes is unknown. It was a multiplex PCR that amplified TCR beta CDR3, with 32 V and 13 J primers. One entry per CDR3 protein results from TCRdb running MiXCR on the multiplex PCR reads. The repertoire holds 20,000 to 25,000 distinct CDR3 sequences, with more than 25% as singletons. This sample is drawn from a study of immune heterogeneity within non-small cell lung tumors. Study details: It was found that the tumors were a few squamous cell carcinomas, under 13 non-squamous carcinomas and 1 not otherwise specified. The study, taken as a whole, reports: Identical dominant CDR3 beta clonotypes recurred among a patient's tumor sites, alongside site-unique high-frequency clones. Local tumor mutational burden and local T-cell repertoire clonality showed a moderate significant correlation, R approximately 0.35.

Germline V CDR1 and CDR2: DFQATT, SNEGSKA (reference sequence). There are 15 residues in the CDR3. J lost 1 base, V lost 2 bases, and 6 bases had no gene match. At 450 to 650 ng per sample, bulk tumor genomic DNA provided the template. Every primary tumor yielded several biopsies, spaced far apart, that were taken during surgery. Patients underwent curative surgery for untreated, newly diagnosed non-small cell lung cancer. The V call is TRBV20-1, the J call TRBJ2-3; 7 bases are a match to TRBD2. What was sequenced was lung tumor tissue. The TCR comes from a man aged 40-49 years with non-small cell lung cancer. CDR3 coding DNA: TGCAGTGCTAGATCGTCTAGCGGACGCACAGATACGCAGTATTTT. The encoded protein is CSARSSSGRTDTQYF.